The clone carrying this TCR beta chain showed up many times. Its target is not known. This record belongs to a study of neurological immune-mediated disorders. Study findings and constraints: Neither clinical nor MRI features were associated with the multiple sclerosis repertoire cluster. Phylogenetically, 18 of 34 multiple sclerosis patients' repertoires fell into one related-CDR3 cluster, a possible signature. Subjects shared no identical expanded-clone CDR3 amino acid sequences, suggesting private TCR-beta repertoires in all groups.

V was shortened by 0 bases and J by 4 bases, with 10 bases between the two germline ends. This CDR3 comprises 14 residues. Per the germline V gene, CDR1 is SGHRS and CDR2 is YFSETQ. The time point denotes: longitudinal time-point 1 (baseline). TCRdb re-derived calls from the 5' RACE reads in MiXCR, one entry per CDR3 protein. The sample lists 35,000 to 45,000 distinct CDR3 sequences; more than 3% were seen once. Sequenced input: PBMCs. This receptor was identified in a woman aged 55-75 years with multiple sclerosis. The chain employs TRBV5-1 and TRBJ1-1; D is possibly TRBD1 (5 bases). The CDR3 spells CASSLGVGGTEAFF. The CDR3 region has the DNA TGCGCCAGCAGCTTGGGCGTGGGGGGCACTGAAGCTTTCTTT.